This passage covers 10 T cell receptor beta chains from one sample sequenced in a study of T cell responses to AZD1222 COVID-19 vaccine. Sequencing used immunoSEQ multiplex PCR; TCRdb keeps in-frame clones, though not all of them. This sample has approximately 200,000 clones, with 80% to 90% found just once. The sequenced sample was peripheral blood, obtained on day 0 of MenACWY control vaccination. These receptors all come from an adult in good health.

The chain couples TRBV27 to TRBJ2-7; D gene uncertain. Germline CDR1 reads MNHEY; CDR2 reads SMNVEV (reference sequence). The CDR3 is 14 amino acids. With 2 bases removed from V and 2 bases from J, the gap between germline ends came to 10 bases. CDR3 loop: CASSLGLRAYEQYF. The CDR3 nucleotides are TGTGCCAGCAGTTTAGGTCTTAGGGCCTACGAGCAGTACTTC.

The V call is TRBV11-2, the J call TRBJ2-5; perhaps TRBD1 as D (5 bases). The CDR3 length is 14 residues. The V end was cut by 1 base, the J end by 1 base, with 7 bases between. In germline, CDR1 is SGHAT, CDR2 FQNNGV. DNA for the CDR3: TGTGCCAGCAGCTTAGGGGGCAGCCAAGAGACCCAGTACTTC. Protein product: CASSLGGSQETQYF.

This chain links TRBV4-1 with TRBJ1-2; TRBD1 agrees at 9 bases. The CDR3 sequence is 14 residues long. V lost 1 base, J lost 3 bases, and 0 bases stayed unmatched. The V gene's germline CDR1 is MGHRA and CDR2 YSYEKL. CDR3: CASSQGTGDYGYTF. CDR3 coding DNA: TGCGCCAGCAGCCAAGGGACAGGGGACTATGGCTACACCTTC.

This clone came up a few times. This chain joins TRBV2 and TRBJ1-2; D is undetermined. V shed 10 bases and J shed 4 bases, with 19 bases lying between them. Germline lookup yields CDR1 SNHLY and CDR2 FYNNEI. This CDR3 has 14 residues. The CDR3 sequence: CAIVVISTRYGYTF. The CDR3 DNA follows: TGTGCCATCGTCGTAATCAGCACCCGCTATGGCTACACCTTC.

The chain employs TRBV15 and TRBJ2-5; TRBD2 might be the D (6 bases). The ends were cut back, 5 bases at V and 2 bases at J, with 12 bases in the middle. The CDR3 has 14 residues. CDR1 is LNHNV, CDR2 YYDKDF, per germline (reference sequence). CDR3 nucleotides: TGTGCCACCAGCGTAGCCGGGGGTCAAGAGACCCAGTACTTC. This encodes CATSVAGGQETQYF.

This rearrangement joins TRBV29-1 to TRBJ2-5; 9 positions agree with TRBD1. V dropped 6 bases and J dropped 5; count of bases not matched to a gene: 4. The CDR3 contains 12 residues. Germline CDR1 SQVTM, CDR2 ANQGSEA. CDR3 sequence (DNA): TGCAGCGTCCGACAGGGGGTTGAGACCCAGTACTTC. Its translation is CSVRQGVETQYF.

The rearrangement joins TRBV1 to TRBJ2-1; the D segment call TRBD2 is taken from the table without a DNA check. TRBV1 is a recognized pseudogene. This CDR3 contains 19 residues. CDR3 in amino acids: CTSSRESSSGLHSYNEQFF. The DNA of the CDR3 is TGCACCAGCAGCCGAGAGAGTAGTAGTGGACTCCACTCCTACAATGAGCAGTTCTTC.

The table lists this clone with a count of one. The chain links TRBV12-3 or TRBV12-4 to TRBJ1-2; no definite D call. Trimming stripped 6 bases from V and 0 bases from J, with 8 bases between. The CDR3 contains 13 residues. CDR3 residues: CASSRDSNYGYTF. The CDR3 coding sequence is TGTGCCAGCAGCCGGGATTCTAACTATGGCTACACCTTC.

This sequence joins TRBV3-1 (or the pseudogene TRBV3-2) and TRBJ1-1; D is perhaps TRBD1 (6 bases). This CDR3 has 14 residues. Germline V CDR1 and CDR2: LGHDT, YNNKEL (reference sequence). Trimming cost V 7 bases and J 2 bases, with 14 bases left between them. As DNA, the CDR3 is TGTGCCAGCACCGTGGGACAATATAACACTGAAGCTTTCTTT. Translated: CASTVGQYNTEAFF.

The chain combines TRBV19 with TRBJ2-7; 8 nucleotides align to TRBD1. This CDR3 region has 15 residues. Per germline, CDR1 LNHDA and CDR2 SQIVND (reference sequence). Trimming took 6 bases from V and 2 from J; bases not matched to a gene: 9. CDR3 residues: CASRMETGVTYEQYF. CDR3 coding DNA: TGTGCCAGTAGGATGGAGACAGGGGTTACCTACGAGCAGTACTTC.